This T cell receptor (beta chain) stems from a study of tumor-infiltrating lymphocytes in localized non-small cell lung cancer. Sequencing used immunoSEQ multiplex PCR; TCRdb keeps in-frame clones, though not all of them. Among around 13,000 clones, around 74% were seen once, and the ten largest hold about 12%. V lost 6 bases and J lost 3, with 6 bases in between. This CDR3 region has 11 residues. Germline V gives CDR1 MNHNS, CDR2 SASEGT. The chain uses TRBV6-1 and TRBJ2-7; D call uncertain. The sequence derives from a human donor with non-small cell lung cancer. The sample was lung tumor tissue. CDR3 protein: CASSPFYEQYF. The CDR3 DNA reads TGTGCCAGCAGCCCTTTCTACGAGCAGTACTTC.